This is a list of T cell receptor beta chains from one sample in a study of Graves' ophthalmopathy and Graves' hyperthyroidism. TCRdb independently ran MiXCR on the multiplex PCR reads; one entry per CDR3 protein. The table includes 580,000 or so distinct CDR3 sequences, approximately 35% detected once. Material: peripheral blood or thyroid tissue (not recorded which). The receptors were sampled from an adult man with Graves' hyperthyroidism. Both conserved end residues are part of each CDR3. The D gene is left open where the match is weak. Rows may omit the clone size; those that give it use once, few, many or a size class.

j_call,d_call,v_call,clone_size,cdr3_nt,cdr3_aa
TRBJ2-1,TRBD1,TRBV2,-,TGTGCCAGCAGTCTGGGATCCTCCAGGGGGGAGCAGTTCTTC,CASSLGSSRGEQFF
TRBJ1-5,-,TRBV19,many,TGTGCCAGTAGTATACCAGGGAGCAATCAGCCCCAGCATTTT,CASSIPGSNQPQHF
TRBJ1-6,-,TRBV12-3/TRBV12-4,once,TGTGCCAGCAGTTTGACCGCAGGCCAGAATTCACCCCTCCACTTT,CASSLTAGQNSPLHF
TRBJ1-1,-,TRBV20-1,many,TGCAGTGCTAGAGTGGTAGGACTGAACACTGAAGCTTTCTTT,CSARVVGLNTEAFF
TRBJ2-1,TRBD2,TRBV2,-,TGTGCCAGCAGTGAAAAGGCGGGAGGGCTCTACAATGAGCAGTTCTTC,CASSEKAGGLYNEQFF
TRBJ2-5,-,TRBV3-1,few,TGTGCCAGCAGCCAAGATCAGAGTTGGAGATCACAAGAGACCCAGTACTTC,CASSQDQSWRSQETQYF
TRBJ1-5,-,TRBV7-9,-,TGTGCCGCGGCCCTGAATCAGCCCCAGCATTTT,CAAALNQPQHF
TRBJ2-2,-,TRBV25-1,-,TGTGCCAGCATGCCAGGGGACGGGGAGCTGTTTTTT,CASMPGDGELFF
TRBJ1-1,-,TRBV4-1,few,TGCGCCAGCAGCCAAGTTACAGGGAGGGATGAAGCTTTCTTT,CASSQVTGRDEAFF
TRBJ1-2,-,TRBV19,many,TGTGCCAGTAGTATAAAGGGTGATAACTATGGCTACACCTTC,CASSIKGDNYGYTF
TRBJ2-5,-,TRBV7-6,many,TGTGCCAGCAGCACCAGAGGGGTGCTAGCGGAGACCCAGTACTTC,CASSTRGVLAETQYF
TRBJ2-3,TRBD2,TRBV9,-,TGTGCCAGCAGCGTAGTATCGGGACTAGCGGTTAGCACAGATACGCAGTATTTT,CASSVVSGLAVSTDTQYF
TRBJ2-1,-,TRBV5-1,-,TGCGCCAGCAGCTTGGCTGGGCCTGAGCAGTTCTTC,CASSLAGPEQFF
TRBJ1-2,-,TRBV29-1,-,TGCAGCGCAACAGGGTATAGAGGCTATGGCTACACCTTC,CSATGYRGYGYTF
TRBJ1-1,-,TRBV20-1,many,TGCAGTGCTAGAGCTGCGACAGGAAACACTGAAGCTTTCTTT,CSARAATGNTEAFF
TRBJ2-3,-,TRBV4-1,few,TGCGCCAGCAGCCAGCACGCGAGCTATACGCAGTATTTT,CASSQHASYTQYF
TRBJ1-2,-,TRBV20-1,many,TGCAGTGCTAGCGGAGATGTTATTGAGATTCATGGCTACACCTTC,CSASGDVIEIHGYTF
TRBJ1-5,TRBD1,TRBV2,-,TGTGCCAGCAGTGGACAGGGAGGGAATCAGCCCCAGCATTTT,CASSGQGGNQPQHF
TRBJ1-1,-,TRBV7-9,many,TGTGCCAGCAGCTTAGTATTCAGGGACCCCTTCAATTTT,CASSLVFRDPFNF
TRBJ2-2,TRBD1,TRBV2,many,TGTGCCAGAACTAGGACAGGGAACACCGGGGAGCTGTTTTTT,CARTRTGNTGELFF
TRBJ2-2,-,TRBV29-1,many,TGCAGCGTTCAAGACATTGGCAGCGACACCGGGGAGCTGTTTTTT,CSVQDIGSDTGELFF
TRBJ1-2,-,TRBV15,few,TGTGCCACCAGCAGAGATATCCAGGGAAACTATGGCTACACCTTC,CATSRDIQGNYGYTF
TRBJ2-7,-,TRBV12-3/TRBV12-4,many,TGTGCCAGCAACCAGGGATTAGGTCCCTCCTACGAGCAGTACTTC,CASNQGLGPSYEQYF
TRBJ2-3,-,TRBV2,few,TGTGCCAGCAGTGAAATGGGGGGTTACACAGATACGCAGTATTTT,CASSEMGGYTDTQYF
TRBJ1-5,-,TRBV19,-,TGTGCCAGTAGCATGCTTGGGACACAATATAGCAATCAGCCCCAGCATTTT,CASSMLGTQYSNQPQHF
TRBJ2-7,TRBD2,TRBV7-9,-,TGTGCCAGCAGCCCAAGACGGACTAGCGGCTCCTACGAGCAGTACTTC,CASSPRRTSGSYEQYF
TRBJ2-2,-,TRBV19,many,TGTGCCAGTAGTTATCTAACGAACACCGGGGAGCTGTTTTTT,CASSYLTNTGELFF
TRBJ1-5,-,TRBV7-2,once,TGTGCCAGCAGCTTAGCATGGGACAGCAATCAGCCCCAGCATTTT,CASSLAWDSNQPQHF
TRBJ1-2,-,TRBV7-2,-,TGTGCCAGCAGCTTAAAAGGAGTGAGCGACTATGGCTACACCTTC,CASSLKGVSDYGYTF
TRBJ1-2,-,TRBV27,many,TGTGCCAGCAGTTTAGCAGGGTTGGGGAGCTACACCTTC,CASSLAGLGSYTF
TRBJ2-2,-,TRBV11-3,-,TGTGCCAGCAGCTCCTACGGTACGAACACCGGGGAGCTGTTTTTT,CASSSYGTNTGELFF
TRBJ1-2,-,TRBV6-5,-,TGTGCCAGCAGTAGAGGACGGCTTTGGTCTAACTATGGCTACACCTTC,CASSRGRLWSNYGYTF
TRBJ2-7,TRBD2,TRBV7-9,many,TGTGCCAGCAGCTTACTAGCGGGGGCATCCTACGAGCAGTACTTC,CASSLLAGASYEQYF
TRBJ1-1,-,TRBV29-1,many,TGCAGCGTTGCACAGCCACCATCAAACACTGAAGCTTTCTTT,CSVAQPPSNTEAFF
TRBJ1-5,-,TRBV6-1,many,TGTGCCAGCAGTGAAGATGGGTGGAATAGCAATCAGCCCCAGCATTTT,CASSEDGWNSNQPQHF
TRBJ2-7,TRBD2,TRBV6-5,few,TGTGCCAGCAGGACTAGCGGGGGGGCCTACGAGCAGTACTTC,CASRTSGGAYEQYF
TRBJ1-6,-,TRBV5-6,many,TGTGCCAGCAGCCGCGCAGCAGGGGAAGGGATTAATTCACCCCTCCACTTT,CASSRAAGEGINSPLHF
TRBJ1-3,-,TRBV30,-,TGTGCCTGGAGTCTTGGGGAACTAAACACCATATATTTT,CAWSLGELNTIYF
TRBJ2-5,TRBD1,TRBV20-1,many,TGCAGTGCTGGATACAGGGGCGGCGAGACCCAGTACTTC,CSAGYRGGETQYF
TRBJ1-1,-,TRBV29-1,few,TGCAGCGTTGATGCTGGGGGGAGCACTGAAGCTTTCTTT,CSVDAGGSTEAFF
TRBJ1-1,-,TRBV7-8,-,TGTGCCAGCAGTCCTAGCTCAGGGTACACTGAAGCTTTCTTT,CASSPSSGYTEAFF
TRBJ1-1,-,TRBV5-1,-,TGCGCCAGCAGCTTGGAGATGGGGCGCGTTACTGAAGCTTTCTTT,CASSLEMGRVTEAFF
TRBJ1-1,-,TRBV20-1,-,TGCAGTGCTAAGCTGGGAAGGAACATGAACACTGAAGCTTTCTTT,CSAKLGRNMNTEAFF
TRBJ2-3,-,TRBV15,-,TGTGCCTCCCAGGGGAGCAGGGTGATGACAGATACGCAGTATTTT,CASQGSRVMTDTQYF
TRBJ2-3,-,TRBV7-9,few,TGTGCCAGCAGCGAAAGCGGGCAGTATTTT,CASSESGQYF
TRBJ2-5,TRBD2,TRBV13,-,TGTGCCAGCAGCCAGATGTCGGGCGGGAGTTGGAATGAGCAGTACTTC,CASSQMSGGSWNEQYF
TRBJ1-1,-,TRBV5-6,many,TGTGCCAGCAGTTCGCAAACTGAAGCTTTCTTT,CASSSQTEAFF
TRBJ2-7,TRBD1,TRBV6-5,few,TGTGCCAGCAGCACTAACCGGGACAGGGACTACGAGCAGTACTTC,CASSTNRDRDYEQYF
TRBJ1-2,-,TRBV19,many,TGTGCCAGTATGATGGGCTATGGCTACACCTTC,CASMMGYGYTF
TRBJ2-3,TRBD2,TRBV11-2,-,TGTGCCAGCAGCTTGAGGCCTAGCGGGAGGGCCACGCTCACAGATACGCAGTATTTT,CASSLRPSGRATLTDTQYF
TRBJ1-1,-,TRBV9,once,TGTGCCAGCAGCCCAGCGTTTGAAAACACTGAAGCTTTCTTT,CASSPAFENTEAFF
TRBJ2-2,-,TRBV7-2,many,TGTGCCAGCAGCTTAAGGGTGACTAGTCTTTACACCGGGGAGCTGTTTTTT,CASSLRVTSLYTGELFF
TRBJ1-2,-,TRBV12-3/TRBV12-4,-,TGTGCCAGCAGAGGACAGAAATATGGCTACACCTTC,CASRGQKYGYTF
TRBJ2-6,-,TRBV5-1,many,TGCGCCAGCAGGCTCAGTGTAAGCTCTGGGGCCAACGTCCTGACTTTC,CASRLSVSSGANVLTF
TRBJ1-5,-,TRBV12-3/TRBV12-4,many,TGTGCCGCCGCCGGCCAGCTGGGAGGGCCCCAGCATTTT,CAAAGQLGGPQHF
TRBJ1-5,-,TRBV12-5,few,TGTGCTAGTGGCCTCGACCCGGGCGGACAGCCCCAGCATTTT,CASGLDPGGQPQHF
TRBJ1-5,-,TRBV18,few,TGTGCCAGCTCACCAGTCCGTGATCAGCCCCAGCATTTT,CASSPVRDQPQHF
TRBJ2-6,-,TRBV10-3,-,TGTGCCATCAGTGAGTCGAGCAGGGCCAACGTCCTGACTTTC,CAISESSRANVLTF